The rows below give T cell receptor beta chains drawn from one sample of a study of blood T cell repertoires in COVID-19. The protocol was immunoSEQ multiplex PCR, while the TCRdb copy is restricted to in-frame clones and leaves out a portion. Of roughly 340,000 clones in the sample, 87% were seen once. Input material: PBMCs or T cells enriched from blood (not recorded which). These receptors were collected from a man between 35 and 55 years old in a cohort exposed to, infected with or recovered from COVID-19 (not recorded which). Both conserved end residues are part of each CDR3. The order of the fields is D gene, clone size, J gene, V gene, CDR3 protein, CDR3 DNA. D genes are given only for firm matches. Not all rows give a size; the values are once, few, many and, for expanded clones, a class.

d_gene: NA; abundance: NA; j_gene: TRBJ1-5; v_gene: TRBV6-1; CDR3aa: CASSESGLNQPQHF; CDR3nt: TGTGCCAGCAGTGAATCGGGATTAAACCAGCCCCAGCATTTT
d_gene: TRBD2; abundance: NA; j_gene: TRBJ2-5; v_gene: TRBV24-1; CDR3aa: CATGGEAGRETQYF; CDR3nt: TGTGCCACCGGGGGGGAGGCGGGCCGAGAGACCCAGTACTTC
d_gene: TRBD2; abundance: once; j_gene: TRBJ2-7; v_gene: TRBV6-5; CDR3aa: CASRGTGTSSYEQYF; CDR3nt: TGTGCCAGCAGAGGAACCGGGACTAGTTCCTACGAGCAGTACTTC
d_gene: TRBD1; abundance: NA; j_gene: TRBJ2-7; v_gene: TRBV4-2; CDR3aa: CASSRPGQAPLGQYF; CDR3nt: TGTGCCAGCAGCCGACCGGGACAGGCTCCTCTGGGGCAGTACTTC
d_gene: TRBD1; abundance: few; j_gene: TRBJ1-2; v_gene: TRBV18; CDR3aa: CASSLQSGTGNYGYTF; CDR3nt: TGTGCCAGCTCACTGCAATCCGGGACAGGCAACTATGGCTACACCTTC
d_gene: TRBD2; abundance: few; j_gene: TRBJ2-5; v_gene: TRBV30; CDR3aa: CAWTSGRALDIPETQYF; CDR3nt: TGTGCCTGGACTAGCGGGAGGGCCTTGGACATTCCGGAGACCCAGTACTTC
d_gene: TRBD1; abundance: NA; j_gene: TRBJ1-1; v_gene: TRBV18; CDR3aa: CASSLQTGVATEAFF; CDR3nt: TGTGCCAGCTCACTCCAAACAGGGGTGGCGACTGAAGCTTTCTTT
d_gene: TRBD1; abundance: NA; j_gene: TRBJ1-1; v_gene: TRBV18; CDR3aa: CASSPLDRGAEAFF; CDR3nt: TGTGCCAGCTCACCCTTGGACAGGGGGGCTGAAGCTTTCTTT
d_gene: NA; abundance: NA; j_gene: TRBJ2-1; v_gene: TRBV7-2; CDR3aa: CASSFDRNPYNEQFF; CDR3nt: TGTGCCAGCAGCTTCGACAGGAACCCCTACAATGAGCAGTTCTTC
d_gene: NA; abundance: once; j_gene: TRBJ1-1; v_gene: TRBV3-1/TRBV3-2; CDR3aa: CASSQGAYTEAFF; CDR3nt: TGTGCCAGCAGCCAAGGAGCGTACACTGAAGCTTTCTTT
d_gene: NA; abundance: NA; j_gene: TRBJ2-7; v_gene: TRBV12-3/TRBV12-4; CDR3aa: CASSFSHTEQYF; CDR3nt: TGTGCCAGCAGTTTCTCTCACACCGAGCAGTACTTC
d_gene: NA; abundance: NA; j_gene: TRBJ2-2; v_gene: TRBV5-4; CDR3aa: CASSLGGWTDTTGELFF; CDR3nt: TGTGCCAGCAGCTTGGGGGGGTGGACAGACACCACCGGGGAGCTGTTTTTT
d_gene: TRBD1; abundance: NA; j_gene: TRBJ2-2; v_gene: TRBV7-2; CDR3aa: CASSLDRGRTGELFF; CDR3nt: TGTGCCAGCAGCTTAGACAGGGGGCGTACCGGGGAGCTGTTTTTT
d_gene: TRBD2; abundance: NA; j_gene: TRBJ2-2; v_gene: TRBV7-8; CDR3aa: CASSPPGRATGELFF; CDR3nt: TGTGCCAGCTCCCCCCCCGGGAGGGCCACCGGGGAGCTGTTTTTT